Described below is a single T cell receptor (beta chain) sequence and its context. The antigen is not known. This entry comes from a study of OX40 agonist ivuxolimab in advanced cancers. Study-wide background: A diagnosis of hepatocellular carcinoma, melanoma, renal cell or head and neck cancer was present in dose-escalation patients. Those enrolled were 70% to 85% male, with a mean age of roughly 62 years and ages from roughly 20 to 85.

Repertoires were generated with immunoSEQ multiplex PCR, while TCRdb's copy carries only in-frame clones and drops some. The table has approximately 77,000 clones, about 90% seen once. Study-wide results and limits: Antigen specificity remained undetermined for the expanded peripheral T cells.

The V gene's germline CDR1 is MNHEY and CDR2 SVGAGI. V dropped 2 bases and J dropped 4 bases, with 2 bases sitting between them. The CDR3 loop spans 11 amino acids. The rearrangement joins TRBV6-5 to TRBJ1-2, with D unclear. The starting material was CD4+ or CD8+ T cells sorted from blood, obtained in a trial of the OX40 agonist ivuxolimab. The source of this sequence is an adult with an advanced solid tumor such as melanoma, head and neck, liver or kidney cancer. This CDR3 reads CASSYAYGYTF. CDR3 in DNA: TGTGCCAGCAGTTACGCCTATGGCTACACCTTC.